This TCR beta chain was found in a study of cytomegalovirus exposure and HLA in healthy donors. General study results and limits: Most sequenced TCRs were rare (though some public TCRs occurred in many donors). A later analysis associated 16,951 TCR beta sequences with HLA alleles at a 0.05 false discovery rate. It was in a later analysis that TCR association rates were seen to vary by HLA locus, highest for DRB1 and lowest for HLA-C. One variant, a missense change in DCLRE1C, was linked in a later analysis to TCR beta V- and J-gene trimming.

There are a few counts of this clone. Its antigen is not identified. CDR1 is SGHAT and CDR2 is FQNNGV in the germline V gene. Trimming removed 5 bases at V and 7 bases at J, with 11 bases between. This CDR3 is 12 amino acids long. 13 Jbeta primers and 60 Vbeta primers were used for the PCR. Using immunoSEQ multiplex PCR, the repertoire was profiled, and TCRdb retains in-frame clones only, with some absent. The data hold some 160,000 clones, with over 75% observed a single time. This TCR was sampled from a woman aged 30 to 39 in good health and CMV-seronegative. V and J are TRBV11-2 and TRBJ1-1; possible D gene TRBD1, 5 bases. Sequenced input: PBMCs. CDR3: CASSKGRGEAFF. The CDR3 DNA sequence: TGTGCCAGCAGCAAGGGGAGGGGTGAAGCTTTCTTT.